The entry below gives a single TCR beta chain sequence along with its context. The authors' processing: By means of reference gene primer amplification, nucleated cell counts were estimated. The data were produced by immunoSEQ multiplex PCR, yet TCRdb's version contains in-frame clones alone and is incomplete. V, J and clone size derive from that table, while D and trimming were established from the DNA sequence. This table holds around 130,000 clones, approximately 80% found once. This sample was taken from a study of blood T cell repertoires in COVID-19. Study in general: Italy, Spain and the United States were the sources of the convalescent and acute COVID-19 samples. T cells, B-cell-depleted T cells, or PBMCs provided the cDNA or gDNA that served as material.

The CDR3 sequence is 16 residues long. Germline CDR1 reads SEHNR; CDR2 reads FQNEAQ (reference sequence). Trimming took off 2 bases at V and 5 bases at J, with 18 bases between the two ends. This sequence was found in a man between 65 and 85 years old with acute or convalescent COVID-19. V usage is TRBV7-9 and J usage is TRBJ2-5; D possibly corresponds to TRBD1 (6 bases). Input material: peripheral blood. The DNA for the CDR3 is TGTGCCAGCAGCTTATGGGGGCGCGGCAGTGGTGAGACCCAGTACTTC. Amino acids: CASSLWGRGSGETQYF.